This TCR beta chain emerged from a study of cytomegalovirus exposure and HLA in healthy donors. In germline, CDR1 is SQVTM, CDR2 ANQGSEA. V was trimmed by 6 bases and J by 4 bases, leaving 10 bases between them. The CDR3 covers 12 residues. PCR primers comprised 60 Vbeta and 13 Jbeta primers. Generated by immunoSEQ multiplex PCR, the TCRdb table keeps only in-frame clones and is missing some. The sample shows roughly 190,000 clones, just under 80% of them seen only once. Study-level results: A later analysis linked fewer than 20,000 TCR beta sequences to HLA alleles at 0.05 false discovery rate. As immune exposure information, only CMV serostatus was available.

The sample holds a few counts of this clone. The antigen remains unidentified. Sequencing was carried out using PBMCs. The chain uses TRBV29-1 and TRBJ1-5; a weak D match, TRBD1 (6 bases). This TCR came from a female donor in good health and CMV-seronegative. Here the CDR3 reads CSVRTANQPQHF. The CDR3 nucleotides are TGCAGCGTCCGGACAGCAAATCAGCCCCAGCATTTT.